The next 21 T cell receptor beta chains were all read from a single sample in a study of cytomegalovirus exposure and HLA in healthy donors. Use of 60 Vbeta and 13 Jbeta primers characterized the PCR. TCRdb's copy holds only in-frame clones and misses some; the assay was immunoSEQ multiplex PCR. This sample's clone table lists roughly 190,000 clones. Sequencing was carried out using PBMCs. The receptors here all came from a woman aged 18-30 years in good health and CMV-seropositive.

This sequence joins TRBV5-5 and TRBJ1-1; D perhaps matches TRBD1 (6 bases). The CDR3 is 11 amino acids. Germline V gene data show CDR1 as SGHKS and CDR2 as YYEKEE (reference sequence). V gave up 5 bases and J gave up 7 bases, with 9 bases separating them. The CDR3 nucleotides are TGTGCCAGCAGGCTGGACAGTGAAGCTTTCTTT. Translation gives CASRLDSEAFF.

The chain joins TRBV11-3 to TRBJ2-1, with 7 bases matching TRBD1. With V trimmed by 10 bases and J by 6 bases, 9 bases remained unmatched. This CDR3 contains 13 residues. Per germline, CDR1 SGHNT and CDR2 YENEEA. The CDR3 nucleotides are TGTGCCAACGGGAAGACAGGGAGCAATGAGCAGTTCTTC. This encodes CANGKTGSNEQFF.

The chain combines TRBV19 with TRBJ1-2; 8 positions match TRBD1. This CDR3 has 13 residues. Germline V gene sequence: CDR1 LNHDA, CDR2 SQIVND (reference sequence). With 6 bases clipped from V and 4 bases from J, the junction kept 4 bases outside the gene matches. This CDR3 is CASSQGQVYGYTF. CDR3 sequence (DNA): TGTGCCAGTAGCCAGGGACAGGTCTATGGCTACACCTTC.

The chain employs TRBV6-5 and TRBJ1-2; TRBD1 is a possible D gene (6 bases). There are 13 residues in the CDR3. CDR1 is MNHEY, CDR2 SVGAGI, per germline. Deletions cut 0 bases from V and 6 bases from J, with 8 bases between. CDR3 residues: CASSYSGANGYTF. CDR3 in DNA: TGTGCCAGCAGTTACTCGGGGGCCAATGGCTACACCTTC.

The rearrangement joins TRBV10-2 to TRBJ2-3, with 10 nucleotides matching TRBD2. V was pared by 5 bases and J by 4 bases, with 6 bases of the junction left unmatched. Germline V lookup: CDR1 WSHSY, CDR2 SAAADI. This CDR3 is 15 amino acids long. CDR3 coding DNA: TGCGCCAGCAGTTCTAGCGGGAGTACGCCAGATACGCAGTATTTT. As protein: CASSSSGSTPDTQYF.

The chain couples TRBV2 to TRBJ1-2, with D maybe TRBD1 (5 bases). Germline loops: CDR1 SNHLY, CDR2 FYNNEI. Trimming removed 7 bases at V and 4 bases at J, with 13 bases between. The CDR3 is 13 residues long. CDR3 DNA sequence: TGTGCCAGCAAGCCGACAGTATTCTATGGCTACACCTTC. Amino acid sequence: CASKPTVFYGYTF.

J is TRBJ1-6 and V is TRBV29-1; D is possibly TRBD1 (6 bases). The CDR3 loop spans 13 amino acids. The germline V and J ends were trimmed by 4 bases and 5 bases, with 9 bases remaining between them. Germline V gene lookup returns CDR1 SQVTM and CDR2 ANQGSEA. The CDR3 DNA sequence: TGCAGCGTTGGGTCAGGGGATAATTCACCCCTCCACTTT. Its translation: CSVGSGDNSPLHF.

The chain combines TRBV5-1 with TRBJ2-2; D unclear. CDR1 is SGHRS and CDR2 is YFSETQ in the germline V gene. This CDR3 is built from 16 residues. V was pared by 2 bases and J by 1 base, with 12 bases between. This chain's CDR3 is CASSFSQPVNTGELFF. DNA of the CDR3: TGCGCCAGCAGCTTTTCACAGCCAGTGAACACCGGGGAGCTGTTTTTT.

The CDR3 nucleotides read TGTGCCAGCAGCTTGACCGGGACTAGCGGGAGTAGAAGCTACGAGCAGTACTTC. Protein product: CASSLTGTSGSRSYEQYF. J is TRBJ2-7 and V is TRBV5-6; 14 bases are shared with TRBD2. V gave up 1 base and J gave up 3 bases; unmatched junction bases: 9. Germline lookup yields CDR1 SGHDT and CDR2 YYEEEE. The CDR3 totals 18 residues.

The chain joins TRBV30 to TRBJ2-2; D is unclear. The length of the CDR3 is 12 residues. In germline, CDR1 is GTSNPN, CDR2 SVGIG (reference sequence). Trimming pared 0 bases from V and 6 bases from J, leaving 5 bases between. The CDR3 DNA reads as TGTGCCTGGAGTGTATATGCCGGGGAGCTGTTTTTT. Amino acid sequence: CAWSVYAGELFF.

This chain connects TRBV7-2 to TRBJ2-5, with 11 positions matching TRBD2. Trimming at V came to 7 bases and at J to 4 bases, leaving 8 bases not matched to a gene. The CDR3 consists of 15 residues. Looked up from germline, CDR1 is SGHTA and CDR2 is FQGNSA. The CDR3: CASTLSGGAIETQYF. CDR3 DNA: TGTGCCAGCACCCTTAGCGGGGGGGCCATAGAGACCCAGTACTTC.

V usage is TRBV11-2 and J usage is TRBJ1-1; 8 bases align to TRBD1. The length of the CDR3 is 14 residues. V shed 2 bases, J shed 4 bases, and the junction held 3 bases outside the gene matches. Germline CDR1 SGHAT, CDR2 FQNNGV. CDR3 bases: TGTGCCAGCAGCTTACAGGGGGCGTTCACTGAAGCTTTCTTT. The encoded protein is CASSLQGAFTEAFF.

This chain uses TRBV19 with TRBJ2-7; 13 bases line up with TRBD2. Germline V gene data show CDR1 as LNHDA and CDR2 as SQIVND (reference sequence). V trimming: 4 bases; J trimming: 12 bases; junction bases outside the gene matches: 12. CDR3 length: 15 amino acids. CDR3 in amino acids: CASSNPGTSGMRLYF. Written as DNA, the CDR3 is TGTGCCAGTAGTAATCCCGGGACTAGCGGGATGCGTCTGTACTTC.

V and J are TRBV5-4 and TRBJ1-6, with 7 bases aligning to TRBD1. This CDR3 contains 17 residues. J lost 3 bases, V lost 9 bases, and 15 bases had no gene match. CDR1 and CDR2 from the germline V gene are SGHNT and YYREEE (reference sequence). The CDR3 DNA sequence: TGTGCCACCTCGGTATCCTCGGGACAGAGCTATAATTCACCCCTCCACTTT. Amino acids: CATSVSSGQSYNSPLHF.

V is TRBV11-3 and J is TRBJ2-7; D perhaps matches TRBD1 (7 bases). V was trimmed by 8 bases and J by 6 bases, leaving 20 bases between them. This CDR3 has 14 residues. Germline values: CDR1 SGHNT, CDR2 YENEEA. The CDR3 protein is CASRARGQGGEQYF. The CDR3, as DNA: TGTGCCAGCCGCGCTAGAGGCCAGGGGGGCGAGCAGTACTTC.

The chain combines TRBV7-9 with TRBJ1-6, with D possibly matching TRBD1 (5 bases). CDR3 length equals 16 residues. Germline CDR1 reads SEHNR; CDR2 reads FQNEAQ (reference sequence). Deletions cut 8 bases from V and 0 bases from J, with 14 bases between. The CDR3 bases are TGTGCCAGCCAGGGTGGCGGCAGCTCCTATAATTCACCCCTCCACTTT. This translates into CASQGGGSSYNSPLHF.

This chain links TRBV10-3 with TRBJ1-5, with 9 bases aligning to TRBD1. The CDR3 is made up of 16 amino acids. The germline gives CDR1 ENHRY, CDR2 SYGVKD. V lost 8 bases to trimming and J lost 3 bases; unmatched junction nucleotides: 11. CDR3 bases: TGTGCCATCTCTTTAGGGGGACAGGGACCCAATCAGCCCCAGCATTTT. Protein product: CAISLGGQGPNQPQHF.

The chain couples TRBV9 to TRBJ1-2, with a possible D match to TRBD1 (6 bases). Germline V lookup: CDR1 SGDLS, CDR2 YYNGEE. Between the trimmed V and J ends, which lost 3 bases and 4 bases, there was a span of 10 bases. This CDR3 region has 13 residues. CDR3 region: CASSAGGSYGYTF. As DNA, the CDR3 is TGTGCCAGCAGCGCTGGGGGCTCCTATGGCTACACCTTC.

This chain connects TRBV5-4 to TRBJ2-7, with TRBD2 identical over 7 bases. Germline assignment: CDR1 SGHNT and CDR2 YYREEE (reference sequence). V dropped 4 bases and J dropped 6; count of bases not matched to a gene: 13. This CDR3 contains 15 residues. The CDR3 DNA reads as TGTGCCAGCAGCCAAAGGAGGGCGGGAGAGTCCGAGCAGTACTTC. This sequence encodes CASSQRRAGESEQYF. Together with reference TRBV5-4 and TRBJ2-7, the CDR3 gives the full variable domain: ETGVTQSPTHLIKTRGQQVTLRCSSQSGHNTVSWYQQALGQGPQFIFQYYREEENGRGNFPPRFSGLQFPNYSSELNVNALELDDSALYLCASSQRRAGESEQYFGPGTRLTVT.

This chain joins TRBV4-1 and TRBJ2-3; D is unresolved. V dropped 6 bases and J dropped 5 bases, with 9 bases sitting between them. The CDR3 contains 12 residues. Germline V gene lookup returns CDR1 MGHRA and CDR2 YSYEKL. Here the CDR3 reads CASRERRDTQYF. The CDR3, as DNA: TGCGCCAGCAGGGAACGGAGAGATACGCAGTATTTT.

This chain joins TRBV6-5 and TRBJ1-1; D gene uncertain. Between the trimmed V and J ends, which lost 1 base and 11 bases, there was a span of 14 bases. This CDR3 contains 13 residues. Germline loops: CDR1 MNHEY, CDR2 SVGAGI. CDR3 sequence (DNA): TGTGCCAGCAGTTACTTCCCAGGCAGTTGGGCTTTCTTT. Translation: CASSYFPGSWAFF.